This T cell receptor (beta chain) stems from a study of blood T cell repertoires in COVID-19. Study context: Sources were T cells, B-cell-depleted T cells, or PBMCs; the material itself was cDNA or gDNA.

This clone has only one observation. Profiled with immunoSEQ multiplex PCR; TCRdb holds only in-frame clones, not every one. Seen here are 100,000 or so clones, 85% to 95% observed once, and the top ten hold about 5.9%. In germline, CDR1 is SGHNT, CDR2 YYREEE (reference sequence). V shed 0 bases and J shed 7 bases, with 10 bases lying between them. There are 13 residues in the CDR3. What was sequenced was peripheral blood. This chain joins TRBV5-4 and TRBJ1-2; D remains ambiguous. This TCR was sampled from a woman in her sixties with active COVID-19. The CDR3 reads CASSLGASGGYTF. The CDR3 region has the DNA TGTGCCAGCAGCTTGGGGGCCTCTGGTGGCTACACCTTC.